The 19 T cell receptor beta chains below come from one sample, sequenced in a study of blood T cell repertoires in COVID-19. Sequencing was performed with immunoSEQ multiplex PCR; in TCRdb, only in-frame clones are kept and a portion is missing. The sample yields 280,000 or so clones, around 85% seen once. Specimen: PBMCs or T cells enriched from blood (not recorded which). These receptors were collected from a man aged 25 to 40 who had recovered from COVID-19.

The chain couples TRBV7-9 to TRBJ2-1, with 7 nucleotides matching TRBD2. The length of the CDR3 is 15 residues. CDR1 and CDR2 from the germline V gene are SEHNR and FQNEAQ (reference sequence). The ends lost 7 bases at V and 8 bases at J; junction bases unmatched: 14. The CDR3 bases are TGTGCCAGCACCGCTTTTACGGGGGGTACGGATGAGCAGTTCTTC. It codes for CASTAFTGGTDEQFF.

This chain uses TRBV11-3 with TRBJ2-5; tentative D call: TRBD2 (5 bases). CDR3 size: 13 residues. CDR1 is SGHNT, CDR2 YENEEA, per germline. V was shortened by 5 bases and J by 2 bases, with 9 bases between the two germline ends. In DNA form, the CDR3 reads TGTGCCAGCAGCCTCGTAGCGCAAGAGACCCAGTACTTC. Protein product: CASSLVAQETQYF.

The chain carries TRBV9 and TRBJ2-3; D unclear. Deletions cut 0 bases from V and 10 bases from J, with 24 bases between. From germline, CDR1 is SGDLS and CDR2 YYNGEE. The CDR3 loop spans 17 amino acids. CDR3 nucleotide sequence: TGTGCCAGCAGCGTAGGACGGCGGCTAGAAAGCATTGATGCGCAGTATTTT. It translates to CASSVGRRLESIDAQYF.

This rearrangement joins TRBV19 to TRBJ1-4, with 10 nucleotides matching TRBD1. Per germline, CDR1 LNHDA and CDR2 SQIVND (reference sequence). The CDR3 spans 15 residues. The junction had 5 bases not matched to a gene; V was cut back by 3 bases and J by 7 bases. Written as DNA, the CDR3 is TGTGCCAGTAGTATCCGGACAGGGGGAAGTGAAAAACTGTTTTTT. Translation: CASSIRTGGSEKLFF.

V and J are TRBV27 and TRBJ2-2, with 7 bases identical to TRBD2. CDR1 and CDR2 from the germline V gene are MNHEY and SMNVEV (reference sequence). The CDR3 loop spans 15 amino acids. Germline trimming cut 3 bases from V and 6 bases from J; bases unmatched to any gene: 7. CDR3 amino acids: CASSLIGRSAGELFF. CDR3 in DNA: TGTGCCAGCAGTTTGATCGGGAGGTCCGCCGGGGAGCTGTTTTTT.

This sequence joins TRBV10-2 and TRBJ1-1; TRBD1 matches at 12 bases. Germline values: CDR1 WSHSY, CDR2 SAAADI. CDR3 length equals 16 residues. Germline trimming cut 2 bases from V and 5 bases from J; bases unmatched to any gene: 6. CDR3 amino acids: CASSERGQGARTEAFF. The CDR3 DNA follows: TGCGCCAGCAGTGAGAGGGGACAGGGGGCGAGAACTGAAGCTTTCTTT.

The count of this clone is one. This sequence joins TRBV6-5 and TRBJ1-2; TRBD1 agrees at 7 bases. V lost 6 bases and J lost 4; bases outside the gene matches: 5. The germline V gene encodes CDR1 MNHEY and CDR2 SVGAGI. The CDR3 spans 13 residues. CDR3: CASSYDRAYGYTF. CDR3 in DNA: TGTGCCAGCAGCTATGACAGGGCCTATGGCTACACCTTC.

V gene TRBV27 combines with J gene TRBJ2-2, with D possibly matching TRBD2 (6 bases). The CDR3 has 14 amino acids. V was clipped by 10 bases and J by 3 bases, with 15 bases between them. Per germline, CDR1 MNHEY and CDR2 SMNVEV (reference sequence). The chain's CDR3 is CATSGGSYTGELFF. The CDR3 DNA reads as TGTGCCACCTCTGGGGGGTCATACACCGGGGAGCTGTTTTTT.

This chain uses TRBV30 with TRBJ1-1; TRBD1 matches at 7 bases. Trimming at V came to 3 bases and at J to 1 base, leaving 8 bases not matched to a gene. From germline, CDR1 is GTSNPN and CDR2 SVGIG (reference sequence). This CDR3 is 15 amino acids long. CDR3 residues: CAWSLSTGPNTEAFF. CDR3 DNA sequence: TGTGCCTGGAGCCTATCGACAGGGCCGAACACTGAAGCTTTCTTT.

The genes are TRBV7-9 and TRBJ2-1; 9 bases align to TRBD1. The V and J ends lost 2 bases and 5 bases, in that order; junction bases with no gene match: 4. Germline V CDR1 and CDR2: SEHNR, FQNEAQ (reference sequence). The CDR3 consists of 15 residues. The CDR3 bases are TGTGCCAGCAGCTTAAGGACAGGGGTGGACAATGAGCAGTTCTTC. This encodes CASSLRTGVDNEQFF.

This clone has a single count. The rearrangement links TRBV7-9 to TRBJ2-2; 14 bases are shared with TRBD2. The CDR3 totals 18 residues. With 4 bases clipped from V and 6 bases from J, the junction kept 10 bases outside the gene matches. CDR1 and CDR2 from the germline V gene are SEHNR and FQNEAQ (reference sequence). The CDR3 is CASSSRTSGGPVSGELFF. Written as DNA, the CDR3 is TGTGCCAGCAGCTCCCGGACTAGCGGGGGGCCGGTATCCGGGGAGCTGTTTTTT.

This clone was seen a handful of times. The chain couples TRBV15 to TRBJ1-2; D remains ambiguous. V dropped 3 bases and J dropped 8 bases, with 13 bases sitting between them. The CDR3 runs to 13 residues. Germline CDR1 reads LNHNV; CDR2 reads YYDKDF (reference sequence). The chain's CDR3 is CATSRTPSGGYTF. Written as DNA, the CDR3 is TGTGCCACCAGCAGGACACCGAGTGGAGGCTACACCTTC.

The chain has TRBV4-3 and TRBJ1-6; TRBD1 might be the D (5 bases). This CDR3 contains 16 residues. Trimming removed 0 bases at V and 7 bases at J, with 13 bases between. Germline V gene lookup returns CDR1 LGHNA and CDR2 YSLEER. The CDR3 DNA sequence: TGCGCCAGCAGCCAAGATCTCCAGGGAAGGAATTCACCCCTCCACTTT. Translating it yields CASSQDLQGRNSPLHF.

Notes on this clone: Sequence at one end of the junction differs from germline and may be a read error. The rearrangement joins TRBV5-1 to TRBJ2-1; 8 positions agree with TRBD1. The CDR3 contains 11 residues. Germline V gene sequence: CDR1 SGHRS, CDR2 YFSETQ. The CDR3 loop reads CASGQGAIQVF. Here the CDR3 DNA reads TGCGCCAGCGGGCAGGGGGCGATTCAGGTCTTC.

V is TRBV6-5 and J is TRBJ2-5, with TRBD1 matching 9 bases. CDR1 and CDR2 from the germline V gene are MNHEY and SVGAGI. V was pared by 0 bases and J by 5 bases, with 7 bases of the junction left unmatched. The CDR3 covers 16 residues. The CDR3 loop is CASSYSPGQGFETQYF. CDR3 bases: TGTGCCAGCAGTTACTCGCCGGGACAGGGTTTCGAGACCCAGTACTTC.

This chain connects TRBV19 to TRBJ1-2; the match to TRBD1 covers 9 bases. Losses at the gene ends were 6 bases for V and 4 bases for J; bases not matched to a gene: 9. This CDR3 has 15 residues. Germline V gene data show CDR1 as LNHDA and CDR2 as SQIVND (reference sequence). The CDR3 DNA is TGTGCCAGTAGCGCTCAAACAGGGGGCCTCTATGGCTACACCTTC. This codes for CASSAQTGGLYGYTF. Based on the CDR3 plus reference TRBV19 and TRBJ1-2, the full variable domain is DGGITQSPKYLFRKEGQNVTLSCEQNLNHDAMYWYRQDPGQGLRLIYYSQIVNDFQKGDIAEGYSVSREKKESFPLTVTSAQKNPTAFYLCASSAQTGGLYGYTFGSGTRLTVV.

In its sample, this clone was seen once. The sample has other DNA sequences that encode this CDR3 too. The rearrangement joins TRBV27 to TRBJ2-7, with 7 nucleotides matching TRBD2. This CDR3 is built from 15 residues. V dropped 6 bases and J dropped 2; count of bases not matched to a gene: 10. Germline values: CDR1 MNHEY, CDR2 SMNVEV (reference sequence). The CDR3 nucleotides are TGTGCCAGCAGAGCCGCTAGTGGGGGGGCCTACGAGCAGTACTTC. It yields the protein CASRAASGGAYEQYF.

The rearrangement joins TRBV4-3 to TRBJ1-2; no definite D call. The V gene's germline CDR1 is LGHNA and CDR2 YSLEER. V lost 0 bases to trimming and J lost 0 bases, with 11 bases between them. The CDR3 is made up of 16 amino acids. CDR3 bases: TGCGCCAGCAGCCAAGATACGAGGGCTCCTAACTATGGCTACACCTTC. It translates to CASSQDTRAPNYGYTF.

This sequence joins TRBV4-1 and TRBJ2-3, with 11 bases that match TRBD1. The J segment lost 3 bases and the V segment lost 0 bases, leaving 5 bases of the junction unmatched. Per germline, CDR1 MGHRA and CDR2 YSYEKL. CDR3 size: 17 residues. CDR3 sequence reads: CASSQDRTGGRTDTQYF. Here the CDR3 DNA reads TGCGCCAGCAGCCAAGATAGGACAGGGGGCCGTACAGATACGCAGTATTTT.